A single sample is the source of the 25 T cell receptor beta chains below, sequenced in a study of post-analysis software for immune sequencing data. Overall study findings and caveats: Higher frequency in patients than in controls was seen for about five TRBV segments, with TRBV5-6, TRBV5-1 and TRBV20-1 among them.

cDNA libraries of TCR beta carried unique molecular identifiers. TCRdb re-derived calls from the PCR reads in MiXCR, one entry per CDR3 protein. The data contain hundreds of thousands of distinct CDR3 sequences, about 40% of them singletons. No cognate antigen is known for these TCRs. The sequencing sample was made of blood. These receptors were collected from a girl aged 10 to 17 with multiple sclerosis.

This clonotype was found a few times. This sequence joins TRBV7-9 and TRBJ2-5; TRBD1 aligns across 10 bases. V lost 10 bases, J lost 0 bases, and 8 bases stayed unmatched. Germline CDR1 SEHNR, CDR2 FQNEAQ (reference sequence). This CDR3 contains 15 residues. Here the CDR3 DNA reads TGTGCCATCCCGGACAGGGGGGCACACCAAGAGACCCAGTACTTC. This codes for CAIPDRGAHQETQYF. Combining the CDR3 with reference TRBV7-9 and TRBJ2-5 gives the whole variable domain DTGVSQNPRHKITKRGQNVTFRCDPISEHNRLYWYRQTLGQGPEFLTYFQNEAQLEKSRLLSDRFSAERPKGSFSTLEIQRTEQGDSAMYLCAIPDRGAHQETQYFGPGTRLLVL.

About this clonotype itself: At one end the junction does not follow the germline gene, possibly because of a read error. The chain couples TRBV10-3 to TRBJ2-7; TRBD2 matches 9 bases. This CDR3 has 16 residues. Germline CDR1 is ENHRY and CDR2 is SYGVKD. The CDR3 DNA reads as TGTGCCATCAGTCAGTCTAGCGGGGTACTCTCCTACGAGCAGTACTTC. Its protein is CAISQSSGVLSYEQYF.

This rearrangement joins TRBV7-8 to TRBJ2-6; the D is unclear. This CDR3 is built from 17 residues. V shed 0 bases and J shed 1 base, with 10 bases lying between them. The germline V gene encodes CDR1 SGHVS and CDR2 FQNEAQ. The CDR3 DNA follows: TGTGCCAGCAGCTTAGCGAGGATGGGTTCTGGGGCCAACGTCCTGACTTTC. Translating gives CASSLARMGSGANVLTF.

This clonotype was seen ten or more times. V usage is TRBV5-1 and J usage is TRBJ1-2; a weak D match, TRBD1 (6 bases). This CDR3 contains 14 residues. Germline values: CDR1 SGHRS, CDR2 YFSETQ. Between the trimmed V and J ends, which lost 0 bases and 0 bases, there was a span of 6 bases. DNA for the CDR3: TGCGCCAGCAGCTTGGGACAGGCTAACTATGGCTACACCTTC. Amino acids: CASSLGQANYGYTF. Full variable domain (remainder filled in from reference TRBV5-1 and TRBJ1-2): KAGVTQTPRYLIKTRGQQVTLSCSPISGHRSVSWYQQTPGQGLQFLFEYFSETQRNKGNFPGRFSGRQFSNSRSEMNVSTLELGDSALYLCASSLGQANYGYTFGSGTRLTVV.

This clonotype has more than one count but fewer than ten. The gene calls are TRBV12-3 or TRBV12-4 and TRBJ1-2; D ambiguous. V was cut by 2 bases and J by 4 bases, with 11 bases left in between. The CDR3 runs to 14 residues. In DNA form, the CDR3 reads TGTGCCAGCAGTTTATTCGGGGAGGGCTATGGCTACACCTTC. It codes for CASSLFGEGYGYTF.

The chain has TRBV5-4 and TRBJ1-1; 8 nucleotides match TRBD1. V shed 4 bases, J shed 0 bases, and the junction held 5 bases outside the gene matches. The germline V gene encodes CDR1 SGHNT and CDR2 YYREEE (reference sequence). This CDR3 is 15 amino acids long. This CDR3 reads CASSRPDRVNTEAFF. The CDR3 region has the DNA TGTGCCAGCAGCCGGCCGGACAGGGTGAACACTGAAGCTTTCTTT.

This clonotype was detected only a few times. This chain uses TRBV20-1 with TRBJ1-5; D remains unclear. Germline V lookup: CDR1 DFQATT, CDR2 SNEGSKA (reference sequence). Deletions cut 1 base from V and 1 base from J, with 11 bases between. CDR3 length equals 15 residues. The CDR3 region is CSARVLGGSNQPQHF. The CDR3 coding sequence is TGCAGTGCTAGAGTTCTGGGAGGGAGCAATCAGCCCCAGCATTTT.

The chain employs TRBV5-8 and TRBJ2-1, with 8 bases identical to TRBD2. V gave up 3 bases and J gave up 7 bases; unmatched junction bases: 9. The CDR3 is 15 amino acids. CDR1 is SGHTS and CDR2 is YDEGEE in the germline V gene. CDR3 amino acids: CASSSGGASWNEQFF. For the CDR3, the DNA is TGTGCCAGCAGCTCCGGGGGGGCCTCTTGGAATGAGCAGTTCTTC.

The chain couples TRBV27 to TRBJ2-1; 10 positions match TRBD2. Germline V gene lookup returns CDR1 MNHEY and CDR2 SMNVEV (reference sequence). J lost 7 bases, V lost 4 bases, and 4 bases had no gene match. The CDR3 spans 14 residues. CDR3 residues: CASSSSGSRNEQFF. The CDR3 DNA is TGTGCCAGCAGTTCTAGCGGGAGCCGGAATGAGCAGTTCTTC.

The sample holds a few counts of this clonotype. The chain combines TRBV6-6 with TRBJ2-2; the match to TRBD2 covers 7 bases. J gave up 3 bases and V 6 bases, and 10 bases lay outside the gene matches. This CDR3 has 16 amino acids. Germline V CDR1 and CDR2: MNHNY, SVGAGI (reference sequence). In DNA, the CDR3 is TGTGCCAGCAGCCGAACGGGGACTAAGGACACCGGGGAGCTGTTTTTT. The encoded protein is CASSRTGTKDTGELFF.

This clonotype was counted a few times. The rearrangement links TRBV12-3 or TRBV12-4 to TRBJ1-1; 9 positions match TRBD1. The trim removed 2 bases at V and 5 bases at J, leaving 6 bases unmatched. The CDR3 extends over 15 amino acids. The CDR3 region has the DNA TGTGCCAGCAGTTTAAACGGACAGGGGTTGACTGAAGCTTTCTTT. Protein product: CASSLNGQGLTEAFF.

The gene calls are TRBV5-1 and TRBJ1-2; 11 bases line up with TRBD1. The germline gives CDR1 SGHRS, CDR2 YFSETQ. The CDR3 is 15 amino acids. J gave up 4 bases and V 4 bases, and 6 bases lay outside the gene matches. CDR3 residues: CASSRTGGYGYGYTF. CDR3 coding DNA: TGCGCCAGCAGCCGGACAGGGGGCTACGGCTATGGCTACACCTTC.

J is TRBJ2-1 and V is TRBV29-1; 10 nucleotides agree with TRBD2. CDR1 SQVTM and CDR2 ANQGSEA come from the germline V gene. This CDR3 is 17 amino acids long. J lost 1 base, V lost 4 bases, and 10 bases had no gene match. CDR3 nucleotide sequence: TGCAGCGTTGCCGGCGCTAGCGGGAGTCTGTCCTACAATGAGCAGTTCTTC. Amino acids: CSVAGASGSLSYNEQFF.

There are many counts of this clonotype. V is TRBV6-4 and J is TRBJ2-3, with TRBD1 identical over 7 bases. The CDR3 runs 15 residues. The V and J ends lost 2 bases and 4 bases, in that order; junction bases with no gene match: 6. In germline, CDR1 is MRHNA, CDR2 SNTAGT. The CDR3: CASSDPPDRADTQYF. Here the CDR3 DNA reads TGTGCCAGCAGTGACCCCCCAGACAGGGCAGATACGCAGTATTTT.

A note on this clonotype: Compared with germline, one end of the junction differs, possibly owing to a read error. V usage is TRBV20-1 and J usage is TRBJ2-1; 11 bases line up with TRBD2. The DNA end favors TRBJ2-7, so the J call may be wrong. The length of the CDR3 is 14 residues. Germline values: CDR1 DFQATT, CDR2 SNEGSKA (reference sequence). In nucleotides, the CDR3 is TGCAGTTCTAGAGAACTAGCGGGAGCTTACGAGCAGTACTTC. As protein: CSSRELAGAYEQYF.

The CDR3 DNA reads TGTGCCAGCAGTTTTCAAGCCAGGGACGAGCAGTACTTC. This translates into CASSFQARDEQYF. The V gene is TRBV12-3 or TRBV12-4, the J gene TRBJ2-7; TRBD1 might be the D (5 bases). Trimming cost V 3 bases and J 5 bases, with 11 bases left between them. This CDR3 is 13 amino acids long.

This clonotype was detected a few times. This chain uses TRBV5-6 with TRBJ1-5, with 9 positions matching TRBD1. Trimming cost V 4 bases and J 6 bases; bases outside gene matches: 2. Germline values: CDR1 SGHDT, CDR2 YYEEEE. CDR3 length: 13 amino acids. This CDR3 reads CASSPGQGQPQHF. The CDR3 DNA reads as TGTGCCAGCAGCCCGGGACAGGGTCAGCCCCAGCATTTT. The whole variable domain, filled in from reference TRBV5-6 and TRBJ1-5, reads DAGVTQSPTHLIKTRGQQVTLRCSPKSGHDTVSWYQQALGQGPQFIFQYYEEEERQRGNFPDRFSGHQFPNYSSELNVNALLLGDSALYLCASSPGQGQPQHFGDGTRLSIL.

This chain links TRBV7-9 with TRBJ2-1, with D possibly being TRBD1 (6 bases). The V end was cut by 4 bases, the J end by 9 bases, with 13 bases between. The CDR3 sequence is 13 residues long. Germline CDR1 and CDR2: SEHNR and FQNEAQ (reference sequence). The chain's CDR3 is CASSSRQAVEQFF. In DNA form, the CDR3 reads TGTGCCAGCAGCTCGCGACAGGCGGTTGAGCAGTTCTTC.

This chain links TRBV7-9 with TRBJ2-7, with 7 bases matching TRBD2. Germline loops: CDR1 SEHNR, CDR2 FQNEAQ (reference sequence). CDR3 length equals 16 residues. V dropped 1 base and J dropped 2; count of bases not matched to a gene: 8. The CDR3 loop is CASSLGGGSRAYEQYF. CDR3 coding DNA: TGTGCCAGCAGCTTAGGAGGCGGGAGTAGGGCCTACGAGCAGTACTTC.

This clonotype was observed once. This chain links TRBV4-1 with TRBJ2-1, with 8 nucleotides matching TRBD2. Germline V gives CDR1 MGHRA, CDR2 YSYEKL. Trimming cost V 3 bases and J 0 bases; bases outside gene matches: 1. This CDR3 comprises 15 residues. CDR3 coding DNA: TGCGCCAGCAGCCAGCGGGGGGCCTCCTACAATGAGCAGTTCTTC. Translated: CASSQRGASYNEQFF.

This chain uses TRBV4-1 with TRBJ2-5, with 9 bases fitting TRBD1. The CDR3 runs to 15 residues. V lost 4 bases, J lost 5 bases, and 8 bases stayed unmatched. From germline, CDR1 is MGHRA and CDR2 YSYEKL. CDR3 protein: CASSLWTGAQETQYF. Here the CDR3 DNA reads TGCGCCAGCAGCCTCTGGACAGGGGCGCAGGAGACCCAGTACTTC.

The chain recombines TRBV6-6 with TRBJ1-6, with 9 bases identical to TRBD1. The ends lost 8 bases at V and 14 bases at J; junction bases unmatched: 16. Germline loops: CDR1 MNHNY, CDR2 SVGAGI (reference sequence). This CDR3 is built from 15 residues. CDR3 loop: CASVLQDRGIGTLHF. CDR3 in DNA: TGTGCCAGCGTCTTGCAGGACAGGGGCATTGGGACCCTCCACTTT.

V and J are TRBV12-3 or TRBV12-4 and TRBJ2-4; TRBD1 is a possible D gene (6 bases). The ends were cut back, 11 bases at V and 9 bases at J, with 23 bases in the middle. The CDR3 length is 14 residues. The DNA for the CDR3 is TGTGCCGGCACCGTGACAGGTGGTCAAGTCATTCAGTACTTC. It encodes CAGTVTGGQVIQYF.

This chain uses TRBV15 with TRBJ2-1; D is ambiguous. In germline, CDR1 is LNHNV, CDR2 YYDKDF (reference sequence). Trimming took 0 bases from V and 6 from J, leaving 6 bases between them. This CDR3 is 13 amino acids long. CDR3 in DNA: TGTGCCACCAGCAGAGATCTAGTCAATGAGCAGTTCTTC. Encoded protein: CATSRDLVNEQFF.

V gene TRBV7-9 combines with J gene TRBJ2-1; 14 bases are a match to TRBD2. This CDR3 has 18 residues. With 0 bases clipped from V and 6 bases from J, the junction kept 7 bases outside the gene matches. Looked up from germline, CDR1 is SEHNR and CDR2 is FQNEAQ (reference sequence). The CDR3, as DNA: TGTGCCAGCAGCTTAGCTGGGACTAGCGGGAGCACCCGCAATGAGCAGTTCTTC. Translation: CASSLAGTSGSTRNEQFF.